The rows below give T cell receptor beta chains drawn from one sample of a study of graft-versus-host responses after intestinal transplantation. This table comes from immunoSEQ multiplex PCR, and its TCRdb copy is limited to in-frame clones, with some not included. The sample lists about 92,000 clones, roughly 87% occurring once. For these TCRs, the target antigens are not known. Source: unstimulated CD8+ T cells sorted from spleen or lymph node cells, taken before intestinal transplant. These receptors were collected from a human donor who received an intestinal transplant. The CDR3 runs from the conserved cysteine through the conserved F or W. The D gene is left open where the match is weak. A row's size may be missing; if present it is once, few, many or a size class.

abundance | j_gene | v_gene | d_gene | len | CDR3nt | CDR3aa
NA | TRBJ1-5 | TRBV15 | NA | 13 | TGTGCCACCAGCAGAGATGAGGGTCAGCCCCAGCATTTT | CATSRDEGQPQHF
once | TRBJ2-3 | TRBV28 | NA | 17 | TGTGCCAGCAGTTTCCCTCGAGGGGCGGTAAGAGAAGATACGCAGTATTTT | CASSFPRGAVREDTQYF
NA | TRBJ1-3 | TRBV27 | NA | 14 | TGTGCCAGCAGTTTATCGTACGTCGGAAACACCATATATTTT | CASSLSYVGNTIYF
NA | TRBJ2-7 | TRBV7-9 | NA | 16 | TGTGCCAGCAGCTCACTGGCTGGGGAAAGGGTCTACGAGCAGTACTTC | CASSSLAGERVYEQYF
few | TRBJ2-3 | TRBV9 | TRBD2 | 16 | TGTGCCAGCAGCGTAGAGGGCGGGGGGAACACAGATACGCAGTATTTT | CASSVEGGGNTDTQYF
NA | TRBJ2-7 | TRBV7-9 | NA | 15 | TGTGCCAGCAGCTTATACCGGCAGGTCCCCTACGAGCAGTACTTC | CASSLYRQVPYEQYF
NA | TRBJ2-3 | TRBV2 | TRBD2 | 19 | TGTGCCAGCAGTGAAACTCGACTAGCGGGGGGGCTTGCCGCAGATACGCAGTATTTT | CASSETRLAGGLAADTQYF
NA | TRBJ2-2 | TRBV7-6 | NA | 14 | TGTGCCAGCAGCCCCCCCTTGGCTCCCGGGGAGCTGTTTTTT | CASSPPLAPGELFF
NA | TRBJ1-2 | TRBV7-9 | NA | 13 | TGTGCCAGCAGCCCGAGTAGTAACTATGGCTACACCTTC | CASSPSSNYGYTF
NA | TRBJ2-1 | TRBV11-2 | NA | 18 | TGTGCCAGCAGCTTAGCCCTTAGGCGCCTAGCAATTGGCAATGAGCAGTTCTTC | CASSLALRRLAIGNEQFF
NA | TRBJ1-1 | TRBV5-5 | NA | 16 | TGTGCCAGCAGCTTGTGGACATGGATATGGAACACTGAAGCTTTCTTT | CASSLWTWIWNTEAFF
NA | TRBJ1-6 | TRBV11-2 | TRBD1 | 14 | TGTGCCAGTGCCGGGACAGGGGGTAGTTCACCCCTCCACTTT | CASAGTGGSSPLHF
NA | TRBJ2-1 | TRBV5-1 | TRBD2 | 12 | TGCGCCAGCAGCTCCAGGGAGGGTGGGCAGTTCTTC | CASSSREGGQFF
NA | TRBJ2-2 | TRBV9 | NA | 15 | TGTGCCAGCAGCGTAGAACGACTAGGGGCCGGGGAGCTGTTTTTT | CASSVERLGAGELFF
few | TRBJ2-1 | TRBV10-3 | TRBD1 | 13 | TGTGCCATCAGTGGACAGGGAGTAGGTGAGCAGTTCTTC | CAISGQGVGEQFF
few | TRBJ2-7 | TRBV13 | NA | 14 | TGTGCCAGCAGCCCTTGGACCGGTCGGTACGAGCAGTACTTC | CASSPWTGRYEQYF
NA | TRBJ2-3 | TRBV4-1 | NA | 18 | TGCGCCAGCAGCCTACTCGGGACTCCGTTGGCCCACACAGATACGCAGTATTTT | CASSLLGTPLAHTDTQYF
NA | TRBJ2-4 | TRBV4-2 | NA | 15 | TGTGCCAGCAGCCATCAGCCCCTAGCCAAAAACATTCAGTACTTC | CASSHQPLAKNIQYF
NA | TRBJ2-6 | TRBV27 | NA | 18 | TGTGCCAGCAGTTTGTGGGGGGAAGGGGGCGCTGGGGCCAACGTCCTGACTTTC | CASSLWGEGGAGANVLTF
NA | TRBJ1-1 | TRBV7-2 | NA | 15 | TGTGCCAGCAGCTTTTCGACAGATCCGAACACTGAAGCTTTCTTT | CASSFSTDPNTEAFF
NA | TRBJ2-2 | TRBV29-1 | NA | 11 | TGCAGCGTCTTAGCGTCTGGGGAGCTGTTTTTT | CSVLASGELFF
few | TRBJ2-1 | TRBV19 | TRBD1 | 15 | TGTGCCAGTAGTATAGTAAGGACAGGGGAAAATGAGCAGTTCTTC | CASSIVRTGENEQFF
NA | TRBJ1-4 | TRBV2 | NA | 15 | TGTGCCAGCAGTGGGGGAGGAGGTTTAAATGAAAAACTGTTTTTT | CASSGGGGLNEKLFF
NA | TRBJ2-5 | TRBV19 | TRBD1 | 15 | TGTGCCAGTAGGTTCGGGACAGGGGGTCAAGAGACCCAGTACTTC | CASRFGTGGQETQYF
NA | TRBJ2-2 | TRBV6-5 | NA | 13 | TGTGCCAGCAGTTACTCAGGGACCGGGGAGCTGTTTTTT | CASSYSGTGELFF
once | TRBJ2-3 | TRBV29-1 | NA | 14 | TGCAGCGTTGAAGGGGGGGCCGGGGAAGATACGCAGTATTTT | CSVEGGAGEDTQYF
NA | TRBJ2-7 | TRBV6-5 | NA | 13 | TGTGCCAGCATTGGGGACAACTCCTACGAGCAGTACTTC | CASIGDNSYEQYF